These T cell receptor beta chains were read from a single sample in a study of cytomegalovirus exposure and HLA in healthy donors. Only in-frame clones appear in the TCRdb table, and some are missing; sequencing was by immunoSEQ multiplex PCR. Of about 260,000 clones in the sample, less than 95% are singletons; the top ten hold under 4%. The sample comprised PBMCs. All receptors derive from a woman in her 30s in good health and CMV-seronegative. Both conserved end residues are part of each CDR3. Each record gives: J gene, V gene, clone size, D gene, CDR3 protein. The D gene is left open where the match is weak. The listing skips clone size in some rows; elsewhere it reads once, few, many or a size class.

j_call: TRBJ2-5; v_call: TRBV4-2; clone_size: NA; d_call: NA; cdr3_aa: CASRPRTSGVQETQYF
j_call: TRBJ2-3; v_call: TRBV4-1; clone_size: NA; d_call: TRBD2; cdr3_aa: CASRGTSGTDTQYF
j_call: TRBJ1-5; v_call: TRBV28; clone_size: NA; d_call: TRBD1; cdr3_aa: CASRWTGNQPQHF
j_call: TRBJ2-7; v_call: TRBV10-3; clone_size: NA; d_call: TRBD2; cdr3_aa: CAISGLAGGSSYEQYF
j_call: TRBJ1-2; v_call: TRBV7-9; clone_size: NA; d_call: TRBD1; cdr3_aa: CASSPGTGSYGYTF
j_call: TRBJ2-2; v_call: TRBV2; clone_size: once; d_call: TRBD2; cdr3_aa: CASTGTSGSGELFF
j_call: TRBJ2-7; v_call: TRBV27; clone_size: NA; d_call: NA; cdr3_aa: CASGDGEQYF
j_call: TRBJ1-1; v_call: TRBV2; clone_size: NA; d_call: NA; cdr3_aa: CASTPKGLSEAFF
j_call: TRBJ2-1; v_call: TRBV6-1; clone_size: once; d_call: NA; cdr3_aa: CASSEVLEGNEQFF
j_call: TRBJ2-7; v_call: TRBV6-5; clone_size: few; d_call: NA; cdr3_aa: CASSYMDSSYEQYF
j_call: TRBJ2-1; v_call: TRBV2; clone_size: NA; d_call: TRBD1; cdr3_aa: CASSGTGGYNEQFF
j_call: TRBJ2-1; v_call: TRBV9; clone_size: NA; d_call: NA; cdr3_aa: CASTQGAGVNDEQFF
j_call: TRBJ2-7; v_call: TRBV18; clone_size: NA; d_call: NA; cdr3_aa: CASSPETGYEQYF
j_call: TRBJ2-7; v_call: TRBV5-6; clone_size: NA; d_call: NA; cdr3_aa: CASSFGGSYEQYF
j_call: TRBJ1-2; v_call: TRBV4-1; clone_size: NA; d_call: NA; cdr3_aa: CASSLGEYGYTF
j_call: TRBJ2-1; v_call: TRBV28; clone_size: NA; d_call: TRBD2; cdr3_aa: CASSLSLAGRWNEQFF
j_call: TRBJ2-3; v_call: TRBV18; clone_size: NA; d_call: NA; cdr3_aa: CASSPTRTVITDTQYF
j_call: TRBJ2-7; v_call: TRBV7-2; clone_size: NA; d_call: NA; cdr3_aa: CASSLRAYEQYF
j_call: TRBJ2-4; v_call: TRBV5-1; clone_size: NA; d_call: NA; cdr3_aa: CASGRETGTKNIQYF
j_call: TRBJ2-1; v_call: TRBV28; clone_size: NA; d_call: TRBD2; cdr3_aa: CASSAPGLEQFF
j_call: TRBJ2-1; v_call: TRBV7-3; clone_size: NA; d_call: TRBD2; cdr3_aa: CASSVLAGPHNEQFF
j_call: TRBJ2-7; v_call: TRBV5-1; clone_size: NA; d_call: NA; cdr3_aa: CASSLGRVAYEQYF
j_call: TRBJ1-5; v_call: TRBV6-6; clone_size: NA; d_call: NA; cdr3_aa: CASSYPGSSNQPQHF
j_call: TRBJ1-4; v_call: TRBV5-1; clone_size: NA; d_call: TRBD1; cdr3_aa: CASSSGTVNEKLFF
j_call: TRBJ2-3; v_call: TRBV28; clone_size: NA; d_call: NA; cdr3_aa: CASSFPGGGTDTQYF
j_call: TRBJ1-2; v_call: TRBV5-6; clone_size: NA; d_call: TRBD1; cdr3_aa: CASSSKDRGRGYGYTF
j_call: TRBJ2-3; v_call: TRBV2; clone_size: NA; d_call: NA; cdr3_aa: CASSEALALNTQYF
j_call: TRBJ2-7; v_call: TRBV18; clone_size: NA; d_call: TRBD1; cdr3_aa: CASSPSRDRDYEQYF
j_call: TRBJ1-2; v_call: TRBV4-3; clone_size: NA; d_call: NA; cdr3_aa: CASSQDRGGGGYTF
j_call: TRBJ2-7; v_call: TRBV29-1; clone_size: NA; d_call: TRBD2; cdr3_aa: CSVSGTSGNEQYF
j_call: TRBJ1-2; v_call: TRBV7-6; clone_size: NA; d_call: NA; cdr3_aa: CASSLGRSGYTF
j_call: TRBJ2-3; v_call: TRBV25-1; clone_size: NA; d_call: NA; cdr3_aa: CASRLTDTQYF